This T cell receptor beta chain appears in the sequencing data of a study of breast tumors, draining lymph nodes, adjacent tissues. Broader study findings: Tumors had less TCR diversity than lymph nodes, more than nontumor tissue. Tumor T cell lymph node origin was a supported hypothesis, not proven. Tumor and nontumor repertoires were significantly more similar in luminal-like than in basal-like breast cancer.

This clonotype was counted at least ten times. Antigen specificity is unknown. TCRdb fed the multiplex PCR reads into MiXCR, producing one record per CDR3 protein. The sample holds around 150,000 distinct CDR3 sequences, roughly 33% seen once. CDR3 size: 17 residues. Germline CDR1 and CDR2: LNHDA and SQIVND (reference sequence). With 1 base clipped from V and 0 bases from J, the junction kept 6 bases outside the gene matches. The lymph nodes were axillary draining lymph nodes from breast cancer patients. The origin of this receptor is a female donor with breast cancer. Some clones in this sample may be carry-over from other donors' samples. Sequencing was carried out using axillary lymph node tissue. The chain carries TRBV19 and TRBJ1-5, with 7 bases lining up with TRBD1. This CDR3 is CASSIGGTAYSNQPQHF. The CDR3 region has the DNA TGTGCCAGTAGTATAGGAGGGACAGCTTATAGCAATCAGCCCCAGCATTTT.